Each of the 5 T cell receptor beta chains below was sequenced from the same sample in a study of T cell changes during pregnancy in multiple sclerosis. Here immunoSEQ multiplex PCR was the method, and the copy in TCRdb shows in-frame clones only, minus some. Of tens of thousands of clones listed, 85% to 95% are singletons. Sequenced material: CD8+ T cells from peripheral blood mononuclear cells, taken before pregnancy. The source of these receptors is a female donor with multiple sclerosis, enrolled in a pregnancy study.

The chain is built from TRBV5-1 and TRBJ2-1; D is perhaps TRBD1 (5 bases). CDR3 length equals 12 residues. In germline, CDR1 is SGHRS, CDR2 YFSETQ. Deletions cut 0 bases from V and 8 bases from J, with 6 bases between. As DNA, the CDR3 is TGCGCCAGCAGCTTGGGGGGCGATGAGCAGTTCTTC. Its translation is CASSLGGDEQFF.

This chain connects TRBV9 to TRBJ2-7; a weak D match, TRBD1 (5 bases). This CDR3 is 13 amino acids long. Trimming left V 0 bases short and J 6 bases short, with 10 bases between. Germline CDR1 is SGDLS and CDR2 is YYNGEE. CDR3 residues: CASSVGLGVEQYF. CDR3 bases: TGTGCCAGCAGCGTAGGTCTAGGGGTCGAGCAGTACTTC.

This sequence joins TRBV27 and TRBJ2-1, with 13 bases lining up with TRBD2. CDR1 is MNHEY, CDR2 SMNVEV, per germline (reference sequence). Trimming took 7 bases from V and 9 from J; bases not matched to a gene: 9. This CDR3 region has 15 residues. CDR3 nucleotide sequence: TGTGCCAGCACCACGGGACTAGCGGGATGGGGTGAGCAGTTCTTC. Residues: CASTTGLAGWGEQFF.

This clone was seen a few times. The chain carries TRBV27 and TRBJ1-1, with D perhaps matching TRBD1 (5 bases). Germline CDR1 is MNHEY and CDR2 is SMNVEV (reference sequence). The V gene lost 5 bases and the J gene lost 1 base, with 14 bases spanning the gap. The CDR3 has 15 amino acids. As DNA, the CDR3 is TGTGCCAGCAGTCCCCAGGGCTTCGGGAACACTGAAGCTTTCTTT. As protein: CASSPQGFGNTEAFF.

J is TRBJ2-1 and V is TRBV14; TRBD2 matches 9 bases. Trimming cost V 0 bases and J 9 bases; bases outside gene matches: 12. The CDR3 has 17 amino acids. Per the germline V gene, CDR1 is SGHDN and CDR2 is FVKESK. Here the CDR3 DNA reads TGTGCCAGCAGCCAAGAAACTAGCGGGTCCTCCCCCGGTGAGCAGTTCTTC. This codes for CASSQETSGSSPGEQFF. The full variable domain, its missing parts supplied by reference TRBV14 and TRBJ2-1, is EAGVTQFPSHSVIEKGQTVTLRCDPISGHDNLYWYRRVMGKEIKFLLHFVKESKQDESGMPNNRFLAERTGGTYSTLKVQPAELEDSGVYFCASSQETSGSSPGEQFFGPGTRLTVL.